Each of the 8 T cell receptor beta chains below was sequenced from the same sample in a study of T cells in Graves' hyperthyroidism and ophthalmopathy. RNA transcripts provided the source from which TCR beta CDR3 regions were amplified. The TCR CDR3 first-round RT-PCR relied on the HTBI primer set. TCRdb reanalysed the multiplex PCR reads using MiXCR and keeps one entry per CDR3 protein. The table records 660,000 or so distinct CDR3 sequences, 20% of them present only once. The sample comprised blood. The receptor source for this set is a young man with Graves' ophthalmopathy.

This clonotype was recorded a few times. The rearrangement uses TRBV2 and TRBJ1-3; D remains unclear. The CDR3 runs to 12 residues. Trimming removed 11 bases from V and 1 base from J, with 9 bases in between. CDR1 is SNHLY and CDR2 is FYNNEI in the germline V gene. DNA for the CDR3: TGTGCCGGGGTTGGATCTGGAAACACCATATATTTT. Encoded protein: CAGVGSGNTIYF.

This sequence joins TRBV11-2 and TRBJ1-2; 9 bases are a match to TRBD1. CDR1 is SGHAT and CDR2 is FQNNGV in the germline V gene. This CDR3 spans 14 amino acids. V lost 6 bases, J lost 7 bases, and 9 bases stayed unmatched. The chain's CDR3 is CASRPGTGTSGYTF. Written as DNA, the CDR3 is TGTGCCAGCAGACCCGGGACAGGGACTAGTGGCTACACCTTC.

Ten or more counts support this clonotype. This chain connects TRBV28 to TRBJ2-1; TRBD2 is a possible D gene (5 bases). Germline V gene lookup returns CDR1 MDHEN and CDR2 SYDVKM. The CDR3 has 15 residues. Trimming removed 6 bases at V and 0 bases at J, with 12 bases between. The CDR3 loop is CASSLGRVSYNEQFF. The CDR3 region has the DNA TGTGCCAGCAGCCTAGGGAGAGTCTCCTACAATGAGCAGTTCTTC.

This clonotype was seen a few times. This chain joins TRBV6-1 and TRBJ2-5, with 9 bases lining up with TRBD2. The CDR3 length is 16 residues. The junction had 7 bases not matched to a gene; V was cut back by 5 bases and J by 0 bases. Germline-derived CDR1 and CDR2 are MNHNS and SASEGT. The CDR3 here is CASSHGLATYQETQYF. The CDR3 DNA follows: TGTGCCAGCAGTCACGGACTAGCGACGTACCAAGAGACCCAGTACTTC.

This clonotype came up a few times. The chain couples TRBV6-5 to TRBJ1-4; D not certain. The CDR3 spans 14 residues. Germline assignment: CDR1 MNHEY and CDR2 SVGAGI. Trimming cost V 1 base and J 0 bases, with 3 bases left between them. This CDR3 reads CASSYYATNEKLFF. DNA for the CDR3: TGTGCCAGCAGTTACTATGCAACTAATGAAAAACTGTTTTTT.

The chain employs TRBV20-1 and TRBJ2-1; 8 nucleotides agree with TRBD2. The ends lost 6 bases at V and 5 bases at J; junction bases unmatched: 12. This CDR3 spans 15 amino acids. CDR1 is DFQATT and CDR2 is SNEGSKA in the germline V gene (reference sequence). CDR3 nucleotide sequence: TGCAGTGCGGAGCAAATACCTAGCGGGCACAATGAGCAGTTCTTC. Protein: CSAEQIPSGHNEQFF.

This clonotype occurred a few times. This sequence joins TRBV20-1 and TRBJ2-3; a weak D match, TRBD2 (6 bases). Deletions cut 4 bases from V and 2 bases from J, with 16 bases between. The CDR3 has 15 residues. CDR1 is DFQATT, CDR2 SNEGSKA, per germline (reference sequence). CDR3 nucleotides: TGCAGTGCTACCAGATCTAGCGAAATCACAGATACGCAGTATTTT. Its translation is CSATRSSEITDTQYF.

This clonotype was counted many times. CDR3 amino acids: CASSLRDGQETQYF. In DNA, the CDR3 is TGTGCCAGCAGCTTAAGGGACGGCCAAGAGACCCAGTACTTC. The rearrangement joins TRBV11-1 to TRBJ2-5; D is possibly TRBD1 or TRBD2 (5 bases each). V lost 2 bases, J lost 1 base, and 8 bases lay in between. The CDR3 is 14 amino acids. Germline CDR1 SGHAT, CDR2 FQDESV (reference sequence).